This paragraph covers one T cell receptor (beta chain) sequence. The target antigen is unknown. This sample stems from a study of T cells expressing NK-cell markers. Generation of TCR beta cDNA was performed by 5'RACE template switching incorporating UMIs. For each CDR3 protein, TCRdb gives one entry from its re-call of the 5' RACE reads, without DNA. In all, the sample yields roughly 390,000 distinct CDR3 sequences. Points from the study as a whole: Topping the CD3+CD56-NKG2C+ fraction as well were these clonotypes, in four donors. Of the CD8+ T cell pool in over 5 donors, roughly 1.0-8% was accounted for by dominant NKG2C+ clonotypes. The HCMV specificity of the expanded NKG2C+ T cell clones stayed unresolved.

CDR1 and CDR2 (germline): MNHEY, SVGAGI. The CDR3 length is 16 residues. The sequence was collected from a man aged 18 to 69 in good health. V gene TRBV6-5 combines with J gene TRBJ2-4; TCRdb proposes TRBD1, but this gene call is untestable without DNA. Material: blood T cells: a sorted CD56 or NKG2C T cell subset, CD4+ or CD8+ T cells, or bulk PBMC T cells (not recorded which). The CDR3 loop is CASSYRGQGAKNIQYF.